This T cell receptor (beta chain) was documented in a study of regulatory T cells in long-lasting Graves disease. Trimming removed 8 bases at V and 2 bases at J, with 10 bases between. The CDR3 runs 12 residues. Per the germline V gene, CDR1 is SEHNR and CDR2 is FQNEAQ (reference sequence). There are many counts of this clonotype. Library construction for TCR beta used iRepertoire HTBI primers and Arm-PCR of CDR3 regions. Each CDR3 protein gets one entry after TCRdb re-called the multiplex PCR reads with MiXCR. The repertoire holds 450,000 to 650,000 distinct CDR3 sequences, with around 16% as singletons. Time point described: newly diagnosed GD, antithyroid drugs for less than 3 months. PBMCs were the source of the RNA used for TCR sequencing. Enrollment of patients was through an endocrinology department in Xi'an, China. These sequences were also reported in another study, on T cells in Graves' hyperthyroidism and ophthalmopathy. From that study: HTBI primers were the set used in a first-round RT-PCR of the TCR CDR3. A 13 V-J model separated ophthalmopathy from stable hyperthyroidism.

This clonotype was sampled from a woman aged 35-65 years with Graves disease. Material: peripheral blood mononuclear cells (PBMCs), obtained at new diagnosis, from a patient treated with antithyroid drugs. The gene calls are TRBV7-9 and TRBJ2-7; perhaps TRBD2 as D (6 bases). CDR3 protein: CASRRDPYEQYF. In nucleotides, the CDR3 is TGTGCCAGCCGGCGGGATCCCTACGAGCAGTACTTC.